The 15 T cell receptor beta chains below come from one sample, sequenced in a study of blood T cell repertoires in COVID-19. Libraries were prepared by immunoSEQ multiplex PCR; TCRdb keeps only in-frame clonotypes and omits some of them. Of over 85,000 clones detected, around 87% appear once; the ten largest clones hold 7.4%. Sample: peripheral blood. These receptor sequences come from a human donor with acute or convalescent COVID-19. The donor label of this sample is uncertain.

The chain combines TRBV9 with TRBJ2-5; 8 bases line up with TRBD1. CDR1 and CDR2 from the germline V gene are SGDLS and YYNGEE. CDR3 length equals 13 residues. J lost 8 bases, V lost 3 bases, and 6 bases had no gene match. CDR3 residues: CASSAGTGATQYF. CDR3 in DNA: TGTGCCAGCAGCGCTGGGACAGGAGCAACCCAGTACTTC.

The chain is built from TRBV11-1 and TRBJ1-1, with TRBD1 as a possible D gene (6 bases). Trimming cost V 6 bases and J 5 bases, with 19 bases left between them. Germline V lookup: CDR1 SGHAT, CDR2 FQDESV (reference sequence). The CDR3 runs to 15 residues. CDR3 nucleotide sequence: TGTGCCAGCAGGGGGGCAGGGGAAAGGAATACTGAAGCTTTCTTT. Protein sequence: CASRGAGERNTEAFF.

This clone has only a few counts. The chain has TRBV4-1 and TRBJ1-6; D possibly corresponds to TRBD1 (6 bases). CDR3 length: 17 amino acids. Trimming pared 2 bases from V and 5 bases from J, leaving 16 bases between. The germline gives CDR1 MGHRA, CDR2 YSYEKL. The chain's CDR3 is CASSQRGLGPNNSPLHF. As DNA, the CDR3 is TGCGCCAGCAGCCAAAGGGGGTTGGGCCCAAATAATTCACCCCTCCACTTT.

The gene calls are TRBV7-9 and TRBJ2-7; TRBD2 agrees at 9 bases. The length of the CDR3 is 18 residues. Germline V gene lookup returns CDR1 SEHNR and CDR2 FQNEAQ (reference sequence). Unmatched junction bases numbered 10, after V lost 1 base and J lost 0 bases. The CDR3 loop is CASSLVGSGGVPSYEQYF. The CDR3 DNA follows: TGTGCCAGCAGCTTAGTGGGTAGCGGGGGAGTCCCCTCCTACGAGCAGTACTTC.

DNA of the CDR3: TGTGCCAGCAGTGACCTGCGGTCCCCCACAGATACGCAGTATTTT. Translation gives CASSDLRSPTDTQYF. The chain combines TRBV6-1 with TRBJ2-3; unclear D gene. The V and J ends lost 3 bases and 2 bases respectively, with 12 bases between them. CDR1 is MNHNS and CDR2 is SASEGT in the germline V gene. This CDR3 contains 15 residues.

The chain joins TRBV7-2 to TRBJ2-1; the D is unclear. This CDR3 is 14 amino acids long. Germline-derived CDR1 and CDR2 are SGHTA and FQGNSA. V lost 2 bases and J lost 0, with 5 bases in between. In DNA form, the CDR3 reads TGTGCCAGCAGCTTAACTTACTCCTACAATGAGCAGTTCTTC. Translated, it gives CASSLTYSYNEQFF.

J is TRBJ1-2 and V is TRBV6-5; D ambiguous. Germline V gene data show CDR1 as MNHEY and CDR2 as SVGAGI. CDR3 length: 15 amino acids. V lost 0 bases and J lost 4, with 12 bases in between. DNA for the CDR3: TGTGCCAGCAGTTACTCGACTGTCACCTCCTATGGCTACACCTTC. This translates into CASSYSTVTSYGYTF.

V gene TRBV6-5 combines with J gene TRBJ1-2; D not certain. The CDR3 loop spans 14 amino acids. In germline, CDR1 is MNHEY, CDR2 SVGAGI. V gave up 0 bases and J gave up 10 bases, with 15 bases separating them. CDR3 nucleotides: TGTGCCAGCAGTTACTCCGGGAGCGCAAACGCCTACACCTTC. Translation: CASSYSGSANAYTF.

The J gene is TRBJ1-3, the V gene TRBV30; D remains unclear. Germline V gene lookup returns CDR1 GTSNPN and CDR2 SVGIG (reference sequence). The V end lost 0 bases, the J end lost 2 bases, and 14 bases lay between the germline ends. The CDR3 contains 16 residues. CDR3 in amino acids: CAWSVGLLMAGNTIYF. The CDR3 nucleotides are TGTGCCTGGAGTGTTGGGCTCCTGATGGCTGGAAACACCATATATTTT. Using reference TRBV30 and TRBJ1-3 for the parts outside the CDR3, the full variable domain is SQTIHQWPATLVQPVGSPLSLECTVEGTSNPNLYWYRQAAGRGLQLLFYSVGIGQISSEVPQNLSASRPQDRQFILSSKKLLLSDSGFYLCAWSVGLLMAGNTIYFGEGSWLTVV.

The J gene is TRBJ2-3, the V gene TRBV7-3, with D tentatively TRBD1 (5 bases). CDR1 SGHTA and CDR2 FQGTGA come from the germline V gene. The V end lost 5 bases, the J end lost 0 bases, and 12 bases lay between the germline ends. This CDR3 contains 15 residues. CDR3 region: CASSPRQSSTDTQYF. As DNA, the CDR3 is TGTGCCAGCAGCCCGAGACAGTCTAGCACAGATACGCAGTATTTT.

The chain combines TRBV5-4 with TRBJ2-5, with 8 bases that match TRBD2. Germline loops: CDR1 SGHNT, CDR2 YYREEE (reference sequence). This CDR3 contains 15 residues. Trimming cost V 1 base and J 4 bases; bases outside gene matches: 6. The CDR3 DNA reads TGTGCCAGCAGCTTGCGGATTAGCGGGGCAGAGACCCAGTACTTC. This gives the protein CASSLRISGAETQYF.

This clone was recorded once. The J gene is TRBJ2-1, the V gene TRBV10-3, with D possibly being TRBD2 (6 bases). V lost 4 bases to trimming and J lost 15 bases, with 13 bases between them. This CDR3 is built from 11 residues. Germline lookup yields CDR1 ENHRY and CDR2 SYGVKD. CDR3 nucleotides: TGTGCCATCAGTGGAGGGGAGGCCTGGTTCTTC. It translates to CAISGGEAWFF.

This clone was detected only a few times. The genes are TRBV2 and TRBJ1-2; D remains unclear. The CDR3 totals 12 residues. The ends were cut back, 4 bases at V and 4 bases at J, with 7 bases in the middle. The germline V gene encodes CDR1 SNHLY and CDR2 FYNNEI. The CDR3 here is CASSVISYGYTF. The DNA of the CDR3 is TGTGCCAGCAGTGTGATCAGCTATGGCTACACCTTC. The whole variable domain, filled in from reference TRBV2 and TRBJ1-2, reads EPEVTQTPSHQVTQMGQEVILRCVPISNHLYFYWYRQILGQKVEFLVSFYNNEISEKSEIFDDQFSVERPDGSNFTLKIRSTKLEDSAMYFCASSVISYGYTFGSGTRLTVV.

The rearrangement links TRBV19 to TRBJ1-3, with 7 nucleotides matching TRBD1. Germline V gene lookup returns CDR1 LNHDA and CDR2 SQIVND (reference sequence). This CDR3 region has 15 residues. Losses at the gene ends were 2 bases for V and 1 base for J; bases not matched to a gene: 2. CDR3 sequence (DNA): TGTGCCAGTAGTATAAACAGGGGTTCTGGAAACACCATATATTTT. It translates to CASSINRGSGNTIYF.

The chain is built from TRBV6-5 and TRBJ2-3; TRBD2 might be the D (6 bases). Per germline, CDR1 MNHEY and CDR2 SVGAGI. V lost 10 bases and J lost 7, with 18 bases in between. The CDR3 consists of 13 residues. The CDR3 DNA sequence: TGTGCCACCCAGATGGCGGGGCATTATACGCAGTATTTT. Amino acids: CATQMAGHYTQYF.